What follows are 13 T cell receptor beta chains derived from one specimen sequenced in a study of cytotoxic CD8 clonotypes in ibrutinib-treated CLL. Assay: immunoSEQ multiplex PCR; the TCRdb copy retains only in-frame clones and omits some. The repertoire holds roughly 28,000 clones, around three fifths seen once, with around 15% in the top ten. The input for sequencing was PBMCs, taken before ibrutinib treatment. Source of these receptors: a human donor with chronic lymphocytic leukemia.

The CDR3 DNA sequence: TGTGCCAGCAGCTTAGAGACAGCCTTCGGGACCCAGTACTTC. Translated: CASSLETAFGTQYF. The J gene is TRBJ2-5, the V gene TRBV11-2; maybe TRBD1 (5 bases). The CDR3 runs to 14 residues. Germline V gene sequence: CDR1 SGHAT, CDR2 FQNNGV. Between the trimmed V and J ends, which lost 0 bases and 7 bases, there was a span of 12 bases. Full variable domain (rest looked up from reference TRBV11-2 and TRBJ2-5): EAGVAQSPRYKIIEKRQSVAFWCNPISGHATLYWYQQILGQGPKLLIQFQNNGVVDDSQLPKDRFSAERLKGVDSTLKIQPAKLEDSAVYLCASSLETAFGTQYFGPGTRLLVL.

This clone is medium-sized (0.01 to 0.1%) by share. The rearrangement uses TRBV30 and TRBJ1-6, with D possibly TRBD1 on 6 matching bases. The germline gives CDR1 GTSNPN, CDR2 SVGIG (reference sequence). There are 13 residues in the CDR3. With 7 bases removed from V and 7 bases from J, the gap between germline ends came to 14 bases. This CDR3 reads CASAGDRNSPLHF. In DNA, the CDR3 is TGTGCCTCGGCAGGGGATCGCAATTCACCCCTCCACTTT.

In its sample, this clone was seen a few times. The rearrangement joins TRBV10-3 to TRBJ1-2; 9 bases fit TRBD1. The CDR3 has 13 residues. The germline V gene encodes CDR1 ENHRY and CDR2 SYGVKD. After removal of 6 bases from V and 5 bases from J, the junction contained 4 bases not matched to a gene. As DNA, the CDR3 is TGTGCCATCAGGGAGGACAGGGGATATGGCTACACCTTC. Translated, it gives CAIREDRGYGYTF.

The chain employs TRBV9 and TRBJ2-7; 7 bases fit TRBD2. Per germline, CDR1 SGDLS and CDR2 YYNGEE. The CDR3 is made up of 15 amino acids. J lost 6 bases, V lost 2 bases, and 11 bases had no gene match. CDR3: CASSVGETSLSEQYF. For the CDR3, the DNA is TGTGCCAGCAGCGTTGGAGAGACTAGCCTTTCCGAGCAGTACTTC.

This sequence joins TRBV29-1 and TRBJ1-1; TRBD1 aligns across 8 bases. CDR1 and CDR2 (germline): SQVTM, ANQGSEA. Trimming at V came to 0 bases and at J to 4 bases, leaving 13 bases not matched to a gene. This CDR3 has 17 residues. The CDR3 sequence is CSVEDQNDRGVITEAFF. CDR3 nucleotides: TGCAGCGTTGAAGACCAAAACGACAGGGGTGTGATCACTGAAGCTTTCTTT.

The V and J genes are TRBV30 and TRBJ2-3, with 8 bases identical to TRBD2. The CDR3 has 16 amino acids. With 3 bases clipped from V and 4 bases from J, the junction kept 12 bases outside the gene matches. Per germline, CDR1 GTSNPN and CDR2 SVGIG (reference sequence). The DNA for the CDR3 is TGTGCCTGGAGGCGGGGGGTCAGCGGGGGCGCAGATACGCAGTATTTT. Encoded protein: CAWRRGVSGGADTQYF.

This clone was seen a few times. The chain has TRBV5-4 and TRBJ2-3; D may match TRBD1 or TRBD2 (5 bases each). With 3 bases removed from V and 0 bases from J, the gap between germline ends came to 8 bases. The CDR3 length is 14 residues. CDR1 SGHNT and CDR2 YYREEE come from the germline V gene (reference sequence). This CDR3 reads CASSWRTSTDTQYF. The DNA for the CDR3 is TGTGCCAGCAGCTGGAGGACAAGCACAGATACGCAGTATTTT.

The chain has TRBV2 and TRBJ2-2, with TRBD1 identical over 9 bases. CDR1 and CDR2 (germline): SNHLY, FYNNEI. This CDR3 comprises 15 residues. Losses at the gene ends were 4 bases for V and 5 bases for J; bases not matched to a gene: 5. Written as DNA, the CDR3 is TGTGCCAGCAGTGCCCGGACAGGGGAGACCGGGGAGCTGTTTTTT. It translates to CASSARTGETGELFF.

This sequence joins TRBV7-8 and TRBJ1-2, with unresolved D. Germline V gene sequence: CDR1 SGHVS, CDR2 FQNEAQ. Trimming shortened V by 1 base and J by 0 bases, and 15 bases separated the two germline ends. This CDR3 is 17 amino acids long. CDR3 DNA sequence: TGTGCCAGCAGCTTAGTCCGGTGGGGTGCGGCTAACTATGGCTACACCTTC. Protein: CASSLVRWGAANYGYTF.

The chain links TRBV5-6 to TRBJ2-5, with D hard to call. Per germline, CDR1 SGHDT and CDR2 YYEEEE. Trimming removed 4 bases from V and 2 bases from J, with 9 bases in between. This CDR3 contains 13 residues. The CDR3 region is CASSNALQETQYF. The CDR3 DNA is TGTGCCAGCAGCAACGCTCTGCAAGAGACCCAGTACTTC.

The rearrangement links TRBV2 to TRBJ2-3; D is uncertain. This CDR3 is 14 amino acids long. V lost 7 bases and J 7 bases, leaving 18 bases between the germline ends. The germline V gene has CDR1 SNHLY and CDR2 FYNNEI. The CDR3 loop reads CASNPGSSFYTQYF. For the CDR3, the DNA is TGTGCCAGCAATCCCGGTAGTAGCTTCTATACGCAGTATTTT. Combining the CDR3 with reference TRBV2 and TRBJ2-3 gives the whole variable domain EPEVTQTPSHQVTQMGQEVILRCVPISNHLYFYWYRQILGQKVEFLVSFYNNEISEKSEIFDDQFSVERPDGSNFTLKIRSTKLEDSAMYFCASNPGSSFYTQYFGPGTRLTVL.

This chain connects TRBV5-1 to TRBJ2-7; 7 nucleotides match TRBD1. CDR1 is SGHRS and CDR2 is YFSETQ in the germline V gene. The CDR3 consists of 14 residues. V gave up 4 bases and J gave up 2 bases; unmatched junction bases: 6. CDR3 DNA sequence: TGCGCCAGCAGCCCCCGGGACAGAGCCTACGAGCAGTACTTC. It specifies CASSPRDRAYEQYF.

The J gene is TRBJ1-5, the V gene TRBV28; perhaps TRBD1 as D (5 bases). Germline V gives CDR1 MDHEN, CDR2 SYDVKM. This CDR3 spans 14 amino acids. Trimming stripped 8 bases from V and 6 bases from J, with 17 bases between. The CDR3 region is CASSSGTLGQPQHF. The CDR3 nucleotides are TGTGCCAGCTCCAGCGGGACTCTCGGTCAGCCCCAGCATTTT. Based on the CDR3 plus reference TRBV28 and TRBJ1-5, the full variable domain is DVKVTQSSRYLVKRTGEKVFLECVQDMDHENMFWYRQDPGLGLRLIYFSYDVKMKEKGDIPEGYSVSREKKERFSLILESASTNQTSMYLCASSSGTLGQPQHFGDGTRLSIL.